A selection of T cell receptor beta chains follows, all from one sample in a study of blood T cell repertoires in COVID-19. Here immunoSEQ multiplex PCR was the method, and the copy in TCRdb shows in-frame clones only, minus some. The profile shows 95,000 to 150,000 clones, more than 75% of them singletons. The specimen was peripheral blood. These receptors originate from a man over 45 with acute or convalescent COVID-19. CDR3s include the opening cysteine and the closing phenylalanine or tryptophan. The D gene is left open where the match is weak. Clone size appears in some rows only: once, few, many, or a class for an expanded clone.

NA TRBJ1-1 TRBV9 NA CASSANIRDTFLRAFF TGTGCCAGCAGTGCCAACATCCGGGACACTTTTCTCCGGGCTTTCTTT
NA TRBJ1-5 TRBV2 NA CASSGSGGAQPQHF TGTGCCAGCAGCGGGAGCGGGGGGGCTCAGCCCCAGCATTTT
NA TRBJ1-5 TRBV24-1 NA CATSDLIQPQHF TGTGCCACCAGTGATCTTATTCAGCCCCAGCATTTT
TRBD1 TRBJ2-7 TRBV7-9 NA CASAGQEYEQYF TGTGCCAGCGCGGGACAGGAATACGAGCAGTACTTC
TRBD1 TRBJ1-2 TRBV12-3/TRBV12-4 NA CASRGQGDYGYTF TGTGCCAGCAGGGGACAGGGGGACTATGGCTACACCTTC
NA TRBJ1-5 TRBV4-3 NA CASSQNGNSNQPQHF TGCGCCAGCAGCCAAAACGGGAATAGCAATCAGCCCCAGCATTTT
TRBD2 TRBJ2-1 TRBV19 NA CASSVSGRGNNEQFF TGTGCCAGTAGTGTTAGCGGGAGAGGGAACAATGAGCAGTTCTTC
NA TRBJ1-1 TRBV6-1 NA CASSEVGGTEAFF TGTGCCAGCAGTGAAGTAGGGGGCACTGAAGCTTTCTTT
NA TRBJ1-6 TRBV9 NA CASSDGGRSPLHF TGTGCCAGCAGCGACGGGGGTCGTTCACCCCTCCACTTT
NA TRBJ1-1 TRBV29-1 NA CSVLRGIATEAFF TGCAGCGTCCTACGCGGGATAGCGACTGAAGCTTTCTTT
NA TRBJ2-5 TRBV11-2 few CASSLDPGVRTQYF TGTGCCAGCAGCTTGGACCCAGGGGTTCGGACCCAGTACTTC
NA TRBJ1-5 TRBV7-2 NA CASSLKGQPQHF TGTGCCAGCAGCTTGAAGGGGCAGCCCCAGCATTTT
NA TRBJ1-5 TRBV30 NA CAWGHLINQPQHF TGTGCCTGGGGACATCTCATCAATCAGCCCCAGCATTTT
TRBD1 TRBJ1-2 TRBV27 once CASSGFTTGAYGYTF TGTGCCAGCAGCGGATTCACGACAGGGGCCTATGGCTACACCTTC
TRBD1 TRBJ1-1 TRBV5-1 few CASSGQGFTEAFF TGCGCCAGCAGCGGACAGGGGTTCACTGAAGCTTTCTTT
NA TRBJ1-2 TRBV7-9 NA CASSLGDTRDF TGTGCCAGCAGCTTAGGGGACACGAGAGACTTC
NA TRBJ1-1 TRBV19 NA CASSAGATEAFF TGTGCCAGTAGTGCAGGGGCCACTGAAGCTTTCTTT
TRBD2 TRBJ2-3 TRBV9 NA CASSAPLAGGRDTQYF TGTGCCAGCAGCGCACCTCTAGCGGGAGGGCGGGATACGCAGTATTTT
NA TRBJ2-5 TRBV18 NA CASSPGRQETQYF TGTGCCAGCTCACCGGGGCGGCAAGAGACCCAGTACTTC
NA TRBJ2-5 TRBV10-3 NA CAIHSGFQETQYF TGTGCCATTCATAGCGGATTCCAAGAGACCCAGTACTTC
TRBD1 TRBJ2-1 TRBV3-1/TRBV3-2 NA CASSNRDRPYNEQFF TGTGCCAGCAGCAACCGGGACAGGCCTTACAATGAGCAGTTCTTC
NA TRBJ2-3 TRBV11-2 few CASSSPRGADTQYF TGTGCCAGCAGCTCCCCCCGTGGAGCGGATACGCAGTATTTT
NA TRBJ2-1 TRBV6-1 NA CASSEPPRSYNEQFF TGTGCCAGCAGTGAACCTCCCCGCTCCTACAATGAGCAGTTCTTC
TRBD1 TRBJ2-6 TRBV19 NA CASSPTGSINVLTF TGTGCCAGTAGCCCGACAGGGTCTATTAACGTCCTGACTTTC
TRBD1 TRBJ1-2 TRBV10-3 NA CATTGTGGHGYTF TGTGCCACCACCGGGACAGGAGGTCACGGCTACACCTTC